What follows are 28 T cell receptor beta chains derived from one specimen sequenced in a study of blood T cells in healthy people across ages. Then a second PCR, running about 6 to 12 cycles, was carried out with a sample-barcoded 5' primer and a J-beta primer mix. From the 5' RACE reads, TCRdb called clonotypes with MiXCR, one entry per CDR3 protein. The repertoire holds about 290,000 distinct CDR3 sequences, with roughly 27% as singletons. The sequenced sample consisted of blood. The receptors originated from a woman between 65 and 79 years old in good health.

This clonotype was seen more than once but under ten times. The rearrangement uses TRBV28 and TRBJ2-7, with 14 bases identical to TRBD2. This CDR3 spans 18 amino acids. J lost 5 bases, V lost 5 bases, and 14 bases had no gene match. Germline V gene sequence: CDR1 MDHEN, CDR2 SYDVKM. The CDR3 DNA reads TGTGCCAGCAGTCTTACCGGACTAGCGGGAGGCCTCCGGGACGAGCAGTACTTC. This gives the protein CASSLTGLAGGLRDEQYF.

A few counts support this clonotype. The genes are TRBV5-1 and TRBJ2-7, with TRBD1 matching 7 bases. CDR1 and CDR2 (germline): SGHRS, YFSETQ. The V gene end was trimmed by 4 bases and the J gene end by 5 bases; junction bases not matched to a gene: 9. CDR3 size: 14 residues. The CDR3 loop reads CASSVTGVVDEQYF. The CDR3 DNA reads as TGCGCCAGCAGCGTTACAGGGGTGGTAGACGAGCAGTACTTC. Full variable domain (outside the CDR3, taken from reference TRBV5-1 and TRBJ2-7): KAGVTQTPRYLIKTRGQQVTLSCSPISGHRSVSWYQQTPGQGLQFLFEYFSETQRNKGNFPGRFSGRQFSNSRSEMNVSTLELGDSALYLCASSVTGVVDEQYFGPGTRLTVT.

This chain links TRBV2 with TRBJ2-5; 11 bases agree with TRBD1. Germline V gene data show CDR1 as SNHLY and CDR2 as FYNNEI. The CDR3 is 15 amino acids. Trimming took 6 bases from V and 5 from J; bases not matched to a gene: 8. DNA for the CDR3: TGTGCCAGCAGGGAGCGGGACAGGGGGTTGGAGACCCAGTACTTC. Translation: CASRERDRGLETQYF.

This clonotype was counted at least ten times. Relative to the germline gene, one junction end is altered; a read error may explain this. V and J are TRBV7-7 and TRBJ2-5; 9 bases align to TRBD1. Germline CDR1 SSHAT, CDR2 FNYEAQ (reference sequence). CDR3 size: 15 residues. The CDR3 protein is CASSSGTGNQETQYF. In DNA, the CDR3 is TGTGCTAGCAGCTCAGGGACAGGGAACCAAGAGACCCAGTACTTC.

This clonotype was found a few times. This chain connects TRBV20-1 to TRBJ1-5, with TRBD1 matching 8 bases. Germline V gene sequence: CDR1 DFQATT, CDR2 SNEGSKA (reference sequence). Trimming took 5 bases from V and 4 from J; bases not matched to a gene: 10. This CDR3 contains 15 residues. The CDR3, as DNA: TGCAGTGCTGCGCAGGACAGGGAGTGGAATCAGCCCCAGCATTTT. Its protein product is CSAAQDREWNQPQHF.

In regard to this clonotype: This may come from a read error, since a much larger clone is one base off. The chain uses TRBV20-1 and TRBJ2-3, with 9 bases that match TRBD2. The CDR3 sequence is 17 residues long. Germline V gene sequence: CDR1 DFQATT, CDR2 SNEGSKA (reference sequence). CDR3 DNA: TGCGGTGCTAGCGGGGTAGCGGCAGAAGCCGGCACAGATACGCAGTATTTT. Amino acids: CGASGVAAEAGTDTQYF.

This clonotype was observed a handful of times. V usage is TRBV28 and J usage is TRBJ2-5, with 7 bases fitting TRBD2. The junction had 9 bases not matched to a gene; V was cut back by 6 bases and J by 5 bases. Germline CDR1 is MDHEN and CDR2 is SYDVKM. The CDR3 extends over 14 amino acids. CDR3 amino acids: CASSEGGSRETQYF. DNA for the CDR3: TGTGCCAGCAGCGAAGGCGGGAGTAGGGAGACCCAGTACTTC.

The gene calls are TRBV7-2 and TRBJ1-5, with D unresolved. The CDR3 contains 13 residues. CDR1 is SGHTA and CDR2 is FQGNSA in the germline V gene. V lost 2 bases to trimming and J lost 5 bases, with 7 bases between them. DNA for the CDR3: TGTGCCAGCAGCTTAAGCGGGGATCAGCCCCAGCATTTT. As protein: CASSLSGDQPQHF.

CDR3 nucleotides: TGCAGTGCTAGACCTCAGCGGGAGGGGACCTACGAGCAGTACTTC. Amino acid sequence: CSARPQREGTYEQYF. This chain joins TRBV20-1 and TRBJ2-7; 10 nucleotides agree with TRBD2. The CDR3 contains 15 residues. The junction had 6 bases not matched to a gene; V was cut back by 2 bases and J by 2 bases. In germline, CDR1 is DFQATT, CDR2 SNEGSKA (reference sequence).

The chain has TRBV10-3 and TRBJ2-5; no firm D call. In germline, CDR1 is ENHRY, CDR2 SYGVKD. This CDR3 has 11 amino acids. The V gene lost 11 bases and the J gene lost 4 bases, with 11 bases spanning the gap. The DNA of the CDR3 is TGTGCCGTAGGGAAGACAGAGACCCAGTACTTC. Its protein is CAVGKTETQYF.

V is TRBV2 and J is TRBJ2-5, with D perhaps TRBD2 (6 bases). V lost 5 bases, J lost 7 bases, and 20 bases lay in between. The CDR3 extends over 15 amino acids. CDR1 and CDR2 (germline): SNHLY, FYNNEI. The CDR3 reads CASSKSGPTGGTQYF. CDR3 coding DNA: TGTGCCAGCAGTAAATCGGGACCTACCGGGGGGACCCAGTACTTC.

The chain uses TRBV11-2 and TRBJ2-7; D not certain. Trimming shortened V by 4 bases and J by 3 bases, and 10 bases separated the two germline ends. Per the germline V gene, CDR1 is SGHAT and CDR2 is FQNNGV. The CDR3 covers 13 residues. CDR3 sequence (DNA): TGTGCCAGCAGCTCGCGACAAGTCTACGAGCAGTACTTC. It translates to CASSSRQVYEQYF.

This clonotype was picked up many times. The rearrangement links TRBV12-3 or TRBV12-4 to TRBJ1-2; D unresolved. Trimming removed 5 bases from V and 7 bases from J, with 11 bases in between. This CDR3 has 12 residues. For the CDR3, the DNA is TGTGCCAGCAGTCCCGGCGGAGGTGGCTACACCTTC. Residues: CASSPGGGGYTF.

The V call is TRBV9, the J call TRBJ2-7, with D unresolved. This CDR3 has 13 amino acids. From germline, CDR1 is SGDLS and CDR2 YYNGEE. V lost 0 bases and J lost 6, with 10 bases in between. DNA of the CDR3: TGTGCCAGCAGCGTAGATGAAGAAAGCGAGCAGTACTTC. It encodes CASSVDEESEQYF.

This clonotype was recorded a few times. This sequence joins TRBV10-1 and TRBJ1-6; D not certain. This CDR3 contains 14 residues. Germline CDR1 reads WNHNN; CDR2 reads SYGVQD (reference sequence). Trimming stripped 0 bases from V and 7 bases from J, with 7 bases between. The CDR3 region is CASSESTINSPLHF. In nucleotides, the CDR3 is TGCGCCAGCAGTGAGTCGACGATAAATTCACCCCTCCACTTT.

The chain joins TRBV10-3 to TRBJ2-1; possible D gene TRBD1, 5 bases. CDR1 is ENHRY, CDR2 SYGVKD, per germline. Trimming removed 6 bases from V and 7 bases from J, with 19 bases in between. There are 15 residues in the CDR3. CDR3 nucleotide sequence: TGTGCCATCAGAACCGACAGACCCCCGTTGAATGAGCAGTTCTTC. Protein: CAIRTDRPPLNEQFF.

V is TRBV28 and J is TRBJ2-1; 10 positions match TRBD1. CDR1 is MDHEN, CDR2 SYDVKM, per germline. There are 16 residues in the CDR3. Trimming cost V 3 bases and J 1 base; bases outside gene matches: 3. DNA of the CDR3: TGTGCCAGCAGTTTGGGGGGACAGGGGTCCTACAATGAGCAGTTCTTC. Amino acid sequence: CASSLGGQGSYNEQFF. Full variable domain (missing parts from reference TRBV28 and TRBJ2-1): DVKVTQSSRYLVKRTGEKVFLECVQDMDHENMFWYRQDPGLGLRLIYFSYDVKMKEKGDIPEGYSVSREKKERFSLILESASTNQTSMYLCASSLGGQGSYNEQFFGPGTRLTVL.

The J gene is TRBJ2-5, the V gene TRBV4-1; TRBD2 matches at 16 bases. The J call may not be correct, given that the DNA end is closer to TRBJ2-1. CDR3 length equals 17 residues. CDR1 and CDR2 (germline): MGHRA, YSYEKL. The CDR3 spells CASSQAVGGLAGGKQFF. DNA of the CDR3: TGCGCCAGCAGCCAAGCAGTCGGGGGACTAGCGGGAGGGAAGCAGTTCTTC.

There are a few counts of this clonotype. The chain uses TRBV5-1 and TRBJ2-3; tentative D call: TRBD2 (6 bases). The CDR3 runs to 15 residues. V gave up 0 bases and J gave up 2 bases, with 10 bases separating them. Germline loops: CDR1 SGHRS, CDR2 YFSETQ. The CDR3 DNA is TGCGCCAGCAGCTTGGCGGAGGGTTCCACAGATACGCAGTATTTT. As protein: CASSLAEGSTDTQYF.

This clonotype was observed at least ten times. DNA of the CDR3: TGTGCCAGCAGCGCGTCGGGCCTGAGTTCCTACGAGCAGTACTTC. Translation gives CASSASGLSSYEQYF. This chain joins TRBV9 and TRBJ2-7; unclear D gene. V was pared by 3 bases and J by 1 base, with 14 bases between. The germline gives CDR1 SGDLS, CDR2 YYNGEE. The CDR3 consists of 15 residues.

The chain couples TRBV20-1 to TRBJ1-2; tentative D call: TRBD1 (6 bases). The germline V gene has CDR1 DFQATT and CDR2 SNEGSKA (reference sequence). The CDR3 runs to 15 residues. Trimming removed 5 bases from V and 7 bases from J, with 23 bases in between. CDR3 sequence reads: CSAQRGGQTGGGYTF. In nucleotides, the CDR3 is TGCAGTGCTCAGCGGGGCGGACAGACTGGTGGTGGCTACACCTTC.

There are many counts of this clonotype. V gene TRBV6-1 combines with J gene TRBJ2-5; D uncertain. The CDR3 is made up of 14 amino acids. CDR1 and CDR2 from the germline V gene are MNHNS and SASEGT. V lost 4 bases and J lost 5, with 14 bases in between. The CDR3 DNA reads TGTGCCAGCAGTGGAGGCCGGGTTGGTGAGACCCAGTACTTC. This gives the protein CASSGGRVGETQYF.

This clonotype was counted only a few times. This chain links TRBV29-1 with TRBJ1-1; 7 bases map to TRBD1. Germline V gives CDR1 SQVTM, CDR2 ANQGSEA. V was clipped by 8 bases and J by 4 bases; unmatched bases: 16. The CDR3 contains 15 residues. CDR3 in DNA: TGCAGCTATCTGACAGGGCAGGGCGGTAGCACTGAAGCTTTCTTT. Translation gives CSYLTGQGGSTEAFF. Variable domain in full (rest from reference TRBV29-1 and TRBJ1-1): SAVISQKPSRDICQRGTSLTIQCQVDSQVTMMFWYRQQPGQSLTLIATANQGSEATYESGFVIDKFPISRPNLTFSTLTVSNMSPEDSSIYLCSYLTGQGGSTEAFFGQGTRLTVV.

This rearrangement joins TRBV12-5 to TRBJ2-2; D uncertain. Germline CDR1 is LGHNT and CDR2 is FRNRAP. CDR3 length: 16 amino acids. Trimming left V 5 bases short and J 4 bases short, with 17 bases between. The CDR3 bases are TGTGCTAGTGGTCCCCCCAGGACCCAAGGCACCGGGGAGCTGTTTTTT. The encoded protein is CASGPPRTQGTGELFF.

The chain joins TRBV20-1 to TRBJ2-7, with D possibly TRBD1 on 5 matching bases. CDR1 is DFQATT, CDR2 SNEGSKA, per germline (reference sequence). The V end lost 0 bases, the J end lost 2 bases, and 8 bases lay between the germline ends. This CDR3 is 13 amino acids long. CDR3 sequence (DNA): TGCAGTGCTAGAGATCTGGGGCCCTACGAGCAGTACTTC. Translation: CSARDLGPYEQYF.

A word on this clonotype: A much larger clone is a single base away; this may be a read error. The chain has TRBV7-2 and TRBJ2-3; 11 positions agree with TRBD2. Germline lookup yields CDR1 SGHTA and CDR2 FQGNSA. Trimming at V came to 6 bases and at J to 1 base, leaving 3 bases not matched to a gene. The CDR3 has 15 amino acids. The CDR3 nucleotides are TGTGCCAGCAGATTACTAGCGGGAGGCACAGATACGCAGTATTTT. Its protein is CASRLLAGGTDTQYF.

This clonotype has only a few counts. V and J are TRBV28 and TRBJ1-4; D call uncertain. The germline gives CDR1 MDHEN, CDR2 SYDVKM. The length of the CDR3 is 12 residues. The V gene lost 3 bases and the J gene lost 8 bases, with 7 bases spanning the gap. The CDR3, as DNA: TGTGCCAGCAGTTTGTTGAGAGAAAAACTGTTTTTT. Encoded protein: CASSLLREKLFF.

V is TRBV6-5 and J is TRBJ2-7, with 13 bases matching TRBD2. With 8 bases clipped from V and 7 bases from J, the junction kept 11 bases outside the gene matches. The CDR3 spans 15 residues. CDR1 is MNHEY, CDR2 SVGAGI, per germline. This CDR3 reads CASLPGLAGTREQYF. In DNA form, the CDR3 reads TGTGCCAGCCTCCCGGGACTAGCGGGAACACGTGAGCAGTACTTC.